Only one count was recorded for the clone carrying this T cell receptor (beta chain). This record belongs to a study of T-cell reconstitution after alpha-beta-depleted transplantation in children. The germline CDR1 and CDR2 sequences are LGHNA and YNFKEQ. The V gene end was trimmed by 10 bases and the J gene end by 6 bases; junction bases not matched to a gene: 33. The length of the CDR3 is 21 residues. The TCRbeta library was prepared with unique molecular identifiers. A single record per CDR3 protein comes from TCRdb applying MiXCR to the PCR reads. The sample records about 400,000 distinct CDR3 sequences, roughly 21% being singletons.

The source was PBMCs from the stem cell graft donor, collected from the stem cell graft. The rearrangement joins TRBV4-2 to TRBJ2-1; 7 bases line up with TRBD2. The sequence was collected from a human donor who donated a stem cell graft to a child with acute myeloid leukemia. The CDR3 loop reads CAMGPGVLCRSYSGKSNEQFF. The CDR3 coding sequence is TGTGCCATGGGCCCCGGGGTCCTCTGCAGGAGCTACAGCGGGAAATCCAATGAGCAGTTCTTC.